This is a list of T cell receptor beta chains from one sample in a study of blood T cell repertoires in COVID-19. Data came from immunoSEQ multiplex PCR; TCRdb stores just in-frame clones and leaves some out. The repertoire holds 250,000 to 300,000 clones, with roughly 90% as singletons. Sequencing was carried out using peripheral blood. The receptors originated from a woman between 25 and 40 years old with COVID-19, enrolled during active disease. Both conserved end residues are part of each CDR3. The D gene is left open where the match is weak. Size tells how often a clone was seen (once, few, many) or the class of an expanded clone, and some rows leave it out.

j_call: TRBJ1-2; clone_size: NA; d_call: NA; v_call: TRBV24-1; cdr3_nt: TGTGCCACCAGTGATTTCGATGGCTACACCTTC; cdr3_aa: CATSDFDGYTF
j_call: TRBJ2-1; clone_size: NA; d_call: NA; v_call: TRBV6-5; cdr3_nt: TGTGCCAGCAGTCAGGGCACTGAGCAGTTCTTC; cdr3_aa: CASSQGTEQFF
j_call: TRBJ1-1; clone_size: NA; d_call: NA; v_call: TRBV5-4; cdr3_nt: TGTGCCAGCAGCTTAGGATTTGGGCGGGGGAACACTGAAGCTTTCTTT; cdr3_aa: CASSLGFGRGNTEAFF
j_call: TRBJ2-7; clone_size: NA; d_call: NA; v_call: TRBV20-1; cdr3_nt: TGCAGTGCCTCGGACAGCTACGAGCAGTACTTC; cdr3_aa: CSASDSYEQYF
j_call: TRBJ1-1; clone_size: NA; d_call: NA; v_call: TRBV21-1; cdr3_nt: TGTGCCAGCAGCAAAGATTGTGCAGGGCGAAACACTGAAGCTTTCTTT; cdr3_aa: CASSKDCAGRNTEAFF
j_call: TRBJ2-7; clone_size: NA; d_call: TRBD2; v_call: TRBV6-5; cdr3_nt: TGTGCCAGCAGTCCCACTAGCGGGGTGTCCTACGAGCAGTACTTC; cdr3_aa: CASSPTSGVSYEQYF
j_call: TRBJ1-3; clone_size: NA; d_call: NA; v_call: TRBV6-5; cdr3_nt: TGTGCCAGCAGTGACTCGAGCTCTGGAAACACCATATATTTT; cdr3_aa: CASSDSSSGNTIYF
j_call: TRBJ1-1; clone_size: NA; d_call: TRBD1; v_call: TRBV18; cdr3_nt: TGTGCCAGCTCACGCGGGACAGGGGTGAACACTGAAGCTTTCTTT; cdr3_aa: CASSRGTGVNTEAFF
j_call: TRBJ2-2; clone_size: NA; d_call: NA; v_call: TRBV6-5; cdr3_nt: TGTGCCAGCGGGACATCGAACACCGGGGAGCTGTTTTTT; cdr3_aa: CASGTSNTGELFF
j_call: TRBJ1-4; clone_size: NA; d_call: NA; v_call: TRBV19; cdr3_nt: TGTGCCAGTAGTTCGGACAACCCTCTAGTGCGAAAACTGTTTTTT; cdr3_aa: CASSSDNPLVRKLFF
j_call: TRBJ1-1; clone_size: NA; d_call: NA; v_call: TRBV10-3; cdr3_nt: TGTGCCATCAGGGGAGAGAACAGGGCCCCCGGTCGGGCTTTCTTT; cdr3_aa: CAIRGENRAPGRAFF
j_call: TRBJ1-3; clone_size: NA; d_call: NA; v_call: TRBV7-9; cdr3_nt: TGTGCCAGCAGCTGGGACAGAAACACCATATATTTT; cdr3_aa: CASSWDRNTIYF
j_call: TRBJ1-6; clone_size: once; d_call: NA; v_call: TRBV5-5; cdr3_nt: TGTGCCAGCAGCTTGACGCCAGGGGATACTTCACCCCTCCACTTT; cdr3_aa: CASSLTPGDTSPLHF
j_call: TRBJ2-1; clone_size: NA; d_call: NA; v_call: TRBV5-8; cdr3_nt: TGTGCCAGCAGCTCAGAGGGTGTCTCCTACAATGAGCAGTTCTTC; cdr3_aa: CASSSEGVSYNEQFF
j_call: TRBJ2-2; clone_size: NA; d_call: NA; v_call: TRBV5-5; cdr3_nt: TGTGCCAGCAGCTTGAAAAGTCAACCGGGGACCGGGGAGCTGTTTTTT; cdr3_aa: CASSLKSQPGTGELFF
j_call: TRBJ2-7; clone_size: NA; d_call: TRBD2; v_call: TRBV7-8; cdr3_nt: TGTGCCAGCAGCCTCCCCGGGGCTAGCGGGGCCCTAAGCTCCTACGAGCAGTACTTC; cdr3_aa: CASSLPGASGALSSYEQYF
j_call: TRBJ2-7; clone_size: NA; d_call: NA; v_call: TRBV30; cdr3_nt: TGTGCCTGGAGTGGTGGCGGGAACTACGAGCAGTACTTC; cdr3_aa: CAWSGGGNYEQYF
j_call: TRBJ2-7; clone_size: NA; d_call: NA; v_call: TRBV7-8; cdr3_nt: TGTGCCAGCAGCTTAGGAGTTTCCCGAGGCAGCGAGCAGTACTTC; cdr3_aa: CASSLGVSRGSEQYF
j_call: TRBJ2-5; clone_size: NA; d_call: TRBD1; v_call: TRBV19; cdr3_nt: TGTGCCAGTAGCACGGGACAGGGGTGGGAGACCCAGTACTTC; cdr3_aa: CASSTGQGWETQYF
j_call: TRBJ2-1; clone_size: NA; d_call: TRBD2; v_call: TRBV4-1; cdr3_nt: TGCGCCAGCAGCCAAGTAAGCGGGGGCCGGGTGTACAATGAGCAGTTCTTC; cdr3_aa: CASSQVSGGRVYNEQFF